This T cell receptor beta chain was sequenced for a study of blood T cell repertoires in COVID-19. Study summary: COVID-19 samples from acute and convalescent phases originated in the United States, Italy and Spain. Sources were T cells, B-cell-depleted T cells, or PBMCs; the material itself was cDNA or gDNA.

Trimming removed 0 bases from V and 4 bases from J, with 15 bases in between. Germline assignment: CDR1 SGHRS and CDR2 YFSETQ. CDR3 length: 16 residues. As handled by the study authors: Estimates of nucleated cell counts were drawn from the amplification of reference gene primers. Clones were read by immunoSEQ multiplex PCR, and TCRdb kept only the in-frame ones, dropping some. That table furnishes V, J and clone size, whereas the DNA furnished D and trimming. The repertoire includes about 44,000 clones, 80% to 90% of them detected once, and 1% to 1.5% sits in the top ten. V usage is TRBV5-1 and J usage is TRBJ2-3, with D perhaps TRBD1 (5 bases). The source material was peripheral blood. The clonotype comes from a woman between 40 and 50 years old with acute or convalescent COVID-19. The CDR3 is CASSLARQYIPDTQYF. The DNA for the CDR3 is TGCGCCAGCAGCTTGGCCAGACAGTACATCCCAGATACGCAGTATTTT.